This entry describes one TCR beta chain. Trimming removed 3 bases from V and 7 bases from J; junction bases left unmatched: 7. Germline CDR1 is GTSNPN and CDR2 is SVGIG (reference sequence). The CDR3 sequence is 14 residues long. In the original analysis: Reference gene primer amplification gave nucleated cell count estimates. TCRdb's copy holds only in-frame clones and misses some; the assay was immunoSEQ multiplex PCR. D and trimming were read from the DNA, whereas the V and J calls and clone size are those reported in that table. This sample carries 200,000 to 250,000 clones, 75% to 85% of them seen once, and the ten largest clones take approximately 7%. The data belong to a study of blood T cell repertoires in COVID-19. Study information: The United States, Italy and Spain provided the acute and convalescent COVID-19 samples. PBMCs, B-cell-depleted T cells, or T cells provided the cDNA or gDNA that made up the material.

The sequence was obtained from a woman aged 45-65 years with acute or convalescent COVID-19. The J gene is TRBJ2-1, the V gene TRBV30; 9 bases map to TRBD2. Sequencing input: peripheral blood. The CDR3 protein is CAWRGLATSNEQFF. CDR3 coding DNA: TGTGCCTGGAGGGGACTAGCTACGTCTAATGAGCAGTTCTTC.